These T cell receptor beta chains were read from a single sample in a study of regulatory T cells in long-lasting Graves disease. TCRdb passed the multiplex PCR reads through MiXCR, listing each CDR3 protein once. Seen here are 650,000 to 700,000 distinct CDR3 sequences, 25% to 35% observed once, and the top ten hold around 42%. The sample in question was peripheral blood mononuclear cells (PBMCs), obtained when the disease was refractory, from a patient treated with antithyroid drugs. Receptor source: a female donor with Graves disease. Each CDR3 is given with its conserved first and last residue. D genes are given only for firm matches. Size tells how often a clone was seen (once, few, many) or the class of an expanded clone, and some rows leave it out.

D gene	clone size	J gene	V gene	CDR3 DNA	CDR3 protein
.	many	TRBJ1-1	TRBV7-2	TGTGCCAGCAGCTTACCGGGGTGGGACACTGAAGCTTTCTTT	CASSLPGWDTEAFF
TRBD1	many	TRBJ1-4	TRBV11-2	TGTGCCAGCAGCCTAAGGGGGCGGCCCAGGGGTGAAAAACTGTTTTTT	CASSLRGRPRGEKLFF
TRBD1	.	TRBJ2-2	TRBV6-1	TGTGCCAGCGGACAGGGGTTTAGCACCGGGGAGCTGTTTTTT	CASGQGFSTGELFF
TRBD2	few	TRBJ2-2	TRBV9	TGTGCCAGCAGCCCCCAGACTAGCGGCGACAACACCGGGGAGCTGTTTTTT	CASSPQTSGDNTGELFF
.	few	TRBJ1-1	TRBV10-3	TGTGCCATCAGTGCGGGGCACACTGAAGCTTTCTTT	CAISAGHTEAFF
TRBD1	.	TRBJ1-1	TRBV5-1	TGCGCCAGCAGCCCCACACCCGGGACAGGGGGCGTGAACACTGAAGCTTTCTTT	CASSPTPGTGGVNTEAFF
.	many	TRBJ1-4	TRBV28	TGTGCCAGCAGCCCTACAGGAGTAAATGAAAAACTGTTTTTT	CASSPTGVNEKLFF
.	.	TRBJ1-4	TRBV7-6	TGTGCCAGCAGCTCGCTTGGGACAACTAATGAAAAACTGTTTTTT	CASSSLGTTNEKLFF
TRBD1	few	TRBJ1-1	TRBV19	TGTGCCAGTAGTCCGGACAGGGGATTGAGAACTGAAGCTTTCTTT	CASSPDRGLRTEAFF
.	once	TRBJ2-2	TRBV30	TGTGCCTGGAGTGTACGTTGGGGTTTCAACACCGGGGAGCTGTTTTTT	CAWSVRWGFNTGELFF
.	many	TRBJ2-5	TRBV11-2	TGTGCCAGCAGCCCCCTCGGTCCACGGCAGGAGACCCAGTACTTC	CASSPLGPRQETQYF
TRBD1	few	TRBJ2-7	TRBV28	TGTGCCAGCAGGGCACAGGGGGCGAGCTCCTACGAGCAGTACTTC	CASRAQGASSYEQYF
TRBD2	.	TRBJ2-2	TRBV11-2	TGTGCCAGCAGCGCCACTAGCGTCAACACCGGGGAGCTGTTTTTT	CASSATSVNTGELFF
.	many	TRBJ2-7	TRBV12-3/TRBV12-4	TGTGCCAGCAGTATCTACAGCGAGCAGTACTTC	CASSIYSEQYF
.	few	TRBJ1-5	TRBV20-1	TGCAGTGCTAGAGAGGAGGGACGGAATCAGCCCCAGCATTTT	CSAREEGRNQPQHF
TRBD1	few	TRBJ1-2	TRBV12-3/TRBV12-4	TGTGCCAGCACCATAAGGGACAGGCCCCTCTATGGCTACACCTTC	CASTIRDRPLYGYTF
.	few	TRBJ1-2	TRBV10-3	TGTGCCATCAGTGAGAGCATTCGGAACTATGGCTACACCTTC	CAISESIRNYGYTF
TRBD1	.	TRBJ1-2	TRBV9	TGTGCCAGCAGCGTAGCCGGGGACAGAGTCAAGGGCTACACCTTC	CASSVAGDRVKGYTF
TRBD2	.	TRBJ2-7	TRBV5-1	TGCGCCAGCAGCTTGTCCGGGACTAGGGTCGAGCAGTACTTC	CASSLSGTRVEQYF
TRBD1	.	TRBJ1-6	TRBV12-3/TRBV12-4	TGTGCCTCTCGCGCCCACCAACAGGGGGAGAATTCACCCCTCCACTTT	CASRAHQQGENSPLHF
.	few	TRBJ1-1	TRBV28	TGTGCCAGCAGTTTGTGGGTGGGCAACACTGAAGCTTTCTTT	CASSLWVGNTEAFF
.	.	TRBJ2-3	TRBV2	TGTGCCAGCGGGAGGACCGCAGATACGCAGTATTTT	CASGRTADTQYF
TRBD1	few	TRBJ1-2	TRBV11-2	TGTGCCAGCAGCCCACCGACAGGGGGCTCTGGCTACACCTTC	CASSPPTGGSGYTF
.	.	TRBJ1-2	TRBV19	TGTGCCAGTACCCTGATCGGGAGGGACTATGGCTACACCTTC	CASTLIGRDYGYTF